The 29 T cell receptor beta chains listed next were all sequenced from one sample in a study of metastatic and nonmetastatic thyroid tumors. Using MiXCR, TCRdb re-called clones from the PCR reads. The sample carries tens of thousands of clones, about 16% recorded once. Each patient went into thyroid surgery without having received any treatment. Sequencing was carried out using blood. The receptors derive from a female donor with papillary thyroid cancer or a benign thyroid nodule (not recorded which). Some clones in this sample may be carry-over from other donors' samples.

This clone was seen many times. The chain joins TRBV28 to TRBJ1-5, with unresolved D. This CDR3 has 15 amino acids. CDR1 is MDHEN and CDR2 is SYDVKM in the germline V gene. The V end was cut by 6 bases, the J end by 0 bases, with 12 bases between. CDR3 sequence reads: CASSPNGYSNQPQHF. CDR3 sequence (DNA): TGTGCCAGCAGCCCCAACGGGTATAGCAATCAGCCCCAGCATTTT. Looking up the rest from reference TRBV28 and TRBJ1-5 gives the full variable domain: DVKVTQSSRYLVKRTGEKVFLECVQDMDHENMFWYRQDPGLGLRLIYFSYDVKMKEKGDIPEGYSVSREKKERFSLILESASTNQTSMYLCASSPNGYSNQPQHFGDGTRLSIL.

This clone was recorded only once. The genes are TRBV9 and TRBJ2-7; D might be TRBD1 (6 bases). Germline CDR1 and CDR2: SGDLS and YYNGEE. This CDR3 spans 14 amino acids. CDR3 sequence reads: CESSATGASYEQYF. For the CDR3, the DNA is TGTGAAAGCAGCGCGACAGGTGCCAGCTACGAGCAGTACTTC. The complete variable domain, with remaining parts taken from reference TRBV9 and TRBJ2-7, reads DSGVTQTPKHLITATGQRVTLRCSPRSGDLSVYWYQQSLDQGLQFLIQYYNGEERAKGNILERFSAQQFPDLHSELNLSSLELGDSALYFCESSATGASYEQYFGPGTRLTVT.

This clone was counted ten times or more. The chain employs TRBV10-3 and TRBJ2-3; TRBD2 aligns across 9 bases. Germline V CDR1 and CDR2: ENHRY, SYGVKD. This CDR3 is 14 amino acids long. V lost 4 bases to trimming and J lost 1 base; unmatched junction nucleotides: 0. The DNA for the CDR3 is TGTGCCATCAGTGCTAGCGGGGGCACAGATACGCAGTATTTT. Translating it yields CAISASGGTDTQYF.

This clone showed up many times. Other DNA sequences in the sample encode the same CDR3. V is TRBV19 and J is TRBJ2-3; D is unclear. This CDR3 has 12 amino acids. With 4 bases removed from V and 2 bases from J, the gap between germline ends came to 4 bases. CDR1 LNHDA and CDR2 SQIVND come from the germline V gene (reference sequence). The CDR3 is CASSTFTDTQYF. CDR3 nucleotides: TGTGCCAGTAGTACGTTCACAGATACGCAGTATTTT.

The gene calls are TRBV20-1 and TRBJ2-3; D not resolved. CDR3 length: 14 amino acids. Germline lookup yields CDR1 DFQATT and CDR2 SNEGSKA (reference sequence). Trimming stripped 5 bases from V and 0 bases from J, with 12 bases between. The CDR3 coding sequence is TGCAGTGCTTTCCTAGGTTCTAGCACAGATACGCAGTATTTT. This sequence encodes CSAFLGSSTDTQYF.

This clone was observed many times. The rearrangement uses TRBV2 and TRBJ2-7, with D tentatively TRBD1 (7 bases). Germline V gives CDR1 SNHLY, CDR2 FYNNEI. There are 16 residues in the CDR3. The V end lost 6 bases, the J end lost 4 bases, and 22 bases lay between the germline ends. CDR3 loop: CASRVGQVWGEYEQYF. DNA for the CDR3: TGTGCCAGCAGGGTCGGACAGGTCTGGGGGGAATACGAGCAGTACTTC.

The J gene is TRBJ2-7, the V gene TRBV5-1; no clear D gene. Germline assignment: CDR1 SGHRS and CDR2 YFSETQ. The CDR3 has 12 amino acids. Trimming shortened V by 5 bases and J by 4 bases, and 10 bases separated the two germline ends. This CDR3 reads CASRGTQYEQYF. CDR3 DNA sequence: TGCGCCAGCAGAGGTACTCAGTACGAGCAGTACTTC.

This clone was recorded many times. At one end, the junction sequence differs from germline, possibly due to a read error. The sample contains more than one DNA sequence encoding this CDR3. V usage is TRBV11-3 and J usage is TRBJ2-1, with 9 bases fitting TRBD2. Germline CDR1 and CDR2: SGHNT and YENEEA. The CDR3 has 13 amino acids. CDR3 protein: CASSLAGANEQFF. DNA for the CDR3: TGCGCCAGCAGCTTAGCGGGAGCCAATGAGCAGTTCTTC.

Many counts were recorded for this clone. The gene calls are TRBV13 and TRBJ2-3; D is ambiguous. V was pared by 0 bases and J by 1 base, with 5 bases between. CDR1 is PRHDT and CDR2 is FYEKMQ in the germline V gene (reference sequence). The CDR3 runs to 14 residues. The CDR3 bases are TGTGCCAGCAGCTTAGGCCGGGGCACAGATACGCAGTATTTT. Protein product: CASSLGRGTDTQYF.

This clone was counted ten times or more. The chain links TRBV20-1 to TRBJ2-5; 14 bases are a match to TRBD2. V was clipped by 8 bases and J by 3 bases; unmatched bases: 5. The CDR3 sequence is 14 residues long. Germline CDR1 and CDR2: DFQATT and SNEGSKA (reference sequence). The CDR3 sequence is CSPRLAGGKETQYF. CDR3 nucleotide sequence: TGCAGTCCCCGACTAGCGGGAGGGAAAGAGACCCAGTACTTC.

This clone was counted at least ten times. V usage is TRBV6-2 or TRBV6-3 and J usage is TRBJ2-1; D unclear. Germline-derived CDR1 and CDR2 are MNHEY and SVGEGT. The V end was cut by 0 bases, the J end by 5 bases, with 5 bases between. This CDR3 is 13 amino acids long. The CDR3: CASSYSRNNEQFF. As DNA, the CDR3 is TGTGCCAGCAGTTACTCGCGAAACAATGAGCAGTTCTTC.

Turning to this clone: Since the CDR3 does not end with the conserved phenylalanine or tryptophan, this likely comes from a read error. The DNA is left out, because the CDR3 cannot be placed on it with certainty; the CDR3 is given as TCRdb lists it. This chain links TRBV2 with TRBJ1-1; TRBD1 is the table's D call and was not checked against the DNA. Looked up from germline, CDR1 is SNHLY and CDR2 is FYNNEI. Including both end residues, the CDR3 is 13 amino acids long. The CDR3 region is CASSVARGAESFL.

This clone was detected ten times or more. The chain couples TRBV12-3 or TRBV12-4 to TRBJ2-1; D tentatively fits TRBD1 or TRBD2 (6 bases each). V gave up 3 bases and J gave up 6 bases, with 9 bases separating them. The CDR3 loop spans 13 amino acids. The CDR3 nucleotides read TGTGCCAGCAGTTTGGGGGGCGGCAATGAGCAGTTCTTC. Its protein is CASSLGGGNEQFF.

The table lists this clone with many counts. A clone one base away is much larger, so this may be a read error. This chain joins TRBV28 and TRBJ2-7; D possibly corresponds to TRBD1 (6 bases). This CDR3 has 14 amino acids. Germline CDR1 is MDHEN and CDR2 is SYDVKM. For the CDR3, the DNA is TGTGCCGGCAGCCCGTACAGGGCCCCCTACGAGCAGTACTTC. Amino acid sequence: CAGSPYRAPYEQYF.

This clone was seen many times. The chain carries TRBV20-1 and TRBJ2-1; TRBD2 agrees at 14 bases. CDR1 and CDR2 (germline): DFQATT, SNEGSKA (reference sequence). The CDR3 spans 15 residues. Trimming at V came to 3 bases and at J to 8 bases, leaving 6 bases not matched to a gene. The CDR3 nucleotides are TGCAGTGCTAGTTTGAGACTAGCGGGAGGGGATGAGCAGTTCTTC. It specifies CSASLRLAGGDEQFF.

This clone was counted between two and nine times. Relative to the germline gene, one junction end is altered; a read error may explain this. V is TRBV15 and J is TRBJ2-7; D is possibly TRBD1 or TRBD2 (5 bases each). CDR3 length: 17 amino acids. Germline loops: CDR1 LNHNV, CDR2 YYDKDF (reference sequence). The CDR3 region has the DNA TGTGCCACCAGCAGGAGTGGGGGTCCCCTAAGCTGCTACGAGCATTACTTC. Protein product: CATSRSGGPLSCYEHYF.

This chain uses TRBV4-1 with TRBJ2-7, with 9 bases aligning to TRBD1. The CDR3 is made up of 16 amino acids. The V gene end was trimmed by 4 bases and the J gene end by 4 bases; junction bases not matched to a gene: 11. Germline assignment: CDR1 MGHRA and CDR2 YSYEKL. The CDR3 reads CASSRGLGQGVYEQYF. The CDR3 bases are TGCGCCAGCAGCCGCGGACTGGGACAGGGAGTATACGAGCAGTACTTC.

This clone was detected ten times or more. V usage is TRBV29-1 and J usage is TRBJ2-7; TRBD1 is a possible D gene (6 bases). Trimming left V 6 bases short and J 3 bases short, with 12 bases between. The length of the CDR3 is 12 residues. Germline V gene data show CDR1 as SQVTM and CDR2 as ANQGSEA. The CDR3, as DNA: TGCAGCGTCCCAGGGGATTACTACGAGCAGTACTTC. It is translated as CSVPGDYYEQYF.

This clone was picked up many times. The rearrangement uses TRBV24-1 and TRBJ2-2; D may be TRBD1 (6 bases). Germline V gene data show CDR1 as KGHDR and CDR2 as SFDVKD. The CDR3 is 14 amino acids. V shed 9 bases and J shed 6 bases, with 16 bases lying between them. The CDR3 DNA reads TGTGCCACCGGCCAACAGGGAGTCGCCGGGGAGCTGTTTTTT. Encoded protein: CATGQQGVAGELFF.

This clone was seen more than once but under ten times. The rearrangement links TRBV6-5 to TRBJ2-5; perhaps TRBD1 as D (6 bases). The CDR3 runs 15 residues. V lost 4 bases and J lost 4, with 16 bases in between. The germline gives CDR1 MNHEY, CDR2 SVGAGI. CDR3 amino acids: CASSFLGHGVETQYF. CDR3 bases: TGTGCCAGCAGTTTCTTGGGACATGGAGTAGAGACCCAGTACTTC.

This clone was counted many times. V usage is TRBV20-1 and J usage is TRBJ2-2, with 7 nucleotides matching TRBD1. Trimming cost V 5 bases and J 0 bases; bases outside gene matches: 3. Germline CDR1 reads DFQATT; CDR2 reads SNEGSKA (reference sequence). The CDR3 sequence is 14 residues long. Here the CDR3 DNA reads TGCAGTGCTCTCACAGGGGCGAACACCGGGGAGCTGTTTTTT. It translates to CSALTGANTGELFF.

About this clone: Since a much larger clone is just one base distant, this may be a read error. The chain uses TRBV7-9 and TRBJ2-7; D ambiguous. The CDR3 has 12 amino acids. Germline assignment: CDR1 SEHNR and CDR2 FQNEAQ (reference sequence). CDR3 residues: CASSPIGYEQYF. CDR3 DNA: TGTGCCAGCAGCCCTATCGGCTACGAACAGTACTTC.

The table lists this clone with many counts. The chain carries TRBV28 and TRBJ2-3; 7 bases are shared with TRBD2. Germline CDR1 MDHEN, CDR2 SYDVKM. The CDR3 loop spans 15 amino acids. V gave up 10 bases and J gave up 0 bases; unmatched junction bases: 10. CDR3 DNA sequence: TGTGCCACCTCCCGGGGCGGGAGAAGCACAGATACGCAGTATTTT. As protein: CATSRGGRSTDTQYF.

The table lists this clone with many counts. The gene calls are TRBV2 and TRBJ1-5; D gene unclear. The CDR3 runs to 14 residues. V dropped 6 bases and J dropped 6 bases, with 15 bases sitting between them. Germline V gene data show CDR1 as SNHLY and CDR2 as FYNNEI. The CDR3 region is CASSAPGMGQPQHF. Here the CDR3 DNA reads TGTGCCAGCAGCGCCCCAGGAATGGGTCAGCCCCAGCATTTT.

This clone is judged medium-sized (0.01 to 0.1%). The chain recombines TRBV7-2 with TRBJ2-7, with unresolved D. CDR1 SGHTA and CDR2 FQGNSA come from the germline V gene. The CDR3 runs to 16 residues. Trimming removed 0 bases from V and 2 bases from J, with 14 bases in between. CDR3 region: CASSLASGDHPYEQYF. The CDR3 DNA reads TGTGCCAGCAGCTTAGCGTCTGGGGATCACCCCTACGAGCAGTACTTC.

As regards this clone: Given a much more abundant clone one base away, this may be a read error. The sample has other DNA sequences that encode this CDR3 too. The V call is TRBV9, the J call TRBJ1-1, with D maybe TRBD1 (6 bases). V lost 5 bases and J lost 3, with 11 bases in between. CDR1 is SGDLS, CDR2 YYNGEE, per germline. This CDR3 is 13 amino acids long. CDR3 sequence reads: CASSAAGDTEAFF. CDR3 nucleotides: TGTGCCAGCAGTGCGGCAGGGGACACTGAAGCTTTCTTT. Full variable domain (rest looked up from reference TRBV9 and TRBJ1-1): DSGVTQTPKHLITATGQRVTLRCSPRSGDLSVYWYQQSLDQGLQFLIQYYNGEERAKGNILERFSAQQFPDLHSELNLSSLELGDSALYFCASSAAGDTEAFFGQGTRLTVV.

This clone was recorded many times. The J gene is TRBJ1-3, the V gene TRBV12-3 or TRBV12-4; D remains ambiguous. The CDR3 sequence is 13 residues long. V lost 2 bases to trimming and J lost 0 bases, with 2 bases between them. CDR3 nucleotides: TGTGCCAGCAGTTTAAGCTCTGGAAACACCATATATTTT. It translates to CASSLSSGNTIYF.

The J gene is TRBJ2-7, the V gene TRBV20-1; D remains ambiguous. CDR1 is DFQATT, CDR2 SNEGSKA, per germline (reference sequence). This CDR3 is built from 14 residues. V was cut by 3 bases and J by 4 bases, with 16 bases left in between. The CDR3: CSASVVAGSYEQYF. CDR3 DNA: TGCAGTGCTAGTGTCGTGGCAGGATCTTACGAGCAGTACTTC.

This clone has at least ten counts. The chain is built from TRBV28 and TRBJ2-2; possible D gene TRBD2, 5 bases. Between the trimmed V and J ends, which lost 7 bases and 5 bases, there was a span of 17 bases. CDR1 is MDHEN and CDR2 is SYDVKM in the germline V gene. The CDR3 spans 15 residues. The chain's CDR3 is CASTKRAVATGELFF. The CDR3 DNA sequence: TGTGCCAGCACCAAGAGGGCTGTAGCGACCGGGGAGCTGTTTTTT.